What follows are 10 T cell receptor beta chains derived from one specimen sequenced in a study of cytomegalovirus exposure and HLA in healthy donors. Use of 60 Vbeta and 13 Jbeta primers characterized the PCR. Generated by immunoSEQ multiplex PCR, the TCRdb table keeps only in-frame clones and is missing some. The profile shows 130,000 or so clones, about 77% of them singletons. Sequencing was carried out using PBMCs. The receptor source for this set is a woman aged 40 to 49 in good health and CMV-seronegative.

The chain links TRBV2 to TRBJ1-1; tentative D call: TRBD1 (5 bases). The germline V and J ends were trimmed by 0 bases and 1 base, with 12 bases remaining between them. Germline V gene lookup returns CDR1 SNHLY and CDR2 FYNNEI. The CDR3 length is 16 residues. CDR3 in amino acids: CASSEAGGEWNTEAFF. CDR3 in DNA: TGTGCCAGCAGTGAAGCTGGGGGGGAATGGAACACTGAAGCTTTCTTT.

The chain is built from TRBV18 and TRBJ1-1; D is unclear. Per the germline V gene, CDR1 is KGHSH and CDR2 is LQKENI. V was shortened by 2 bases and J by 6 bases, with 7 bases between the two germline ends. There are 12 residues in the CDR3. CDR3 protein: CASSPIISEAFF. The CDR3 coding sequence is TGTGCCAGCTCACCAATAATCTCTGAAGCTTTCTTT.

The chain employs TRBV7-9 and TRBJ1-2; no definite D call. Germline-derived CDR1 and CDR2 are SEHNR and FQNEAQ (reference sequence). There are 12 residues in the CDR3. With 8 bases removed from V and 6 bases from J, the gap between germline ends came to 13 bases. CDR3 loop: CASQTSRDGYTF. CDR3 nucleotide sequence: TGTGCCAGCCAAACTTCACGCGATGGCTACACCTTC.

The chain carries TRBV11-3 and TRBJ2-1, with 9 positions matching TRBD1. The CDR3 loop spans 18 amino acids. Germline V CDR1 and CDR2: SGHNT, YENEEA. After removal of 0 bases from V and 0 bases from J, the junction contained 6 bases not matched to a gene. The CDR3 DNA reads TGTGCCAGCAGCTTAGATCTTACAGGGGGCAGCTCCTACAATGAGCAGTTCTTC. Its protein is CASSLDLTGGSSYNEQFF.

V gene TRBV6-6 combines with J gene TRBJ1-3, with D unresolved. The CDR3 covers 12 residues. V lost 7 bases to trimming and J lost 3 bases, with 7 bases between them. Germline V gives CDR1 MNHNY, CDR2 SVGAGI (reference sequence). The CDR3 DNA sequence: TGTGCCAGCACCATCAGTGGAAACACCATATATTTT. Encoded protein: CASTISGNTIYF.

This clone has only one observation. The chain links TRBV5-1 to TRBJ1-5; TRBD1 might be the D (5 bases). The CDR3 loop spans 16 amino acids. Per the germline V gene, CDR1 is SGHRS and CDR2 is YFSETQ. The ends were cut back, 0 bases at V and 1 base at J, with 11 bases in the middle. The CDR3 region is CASSLAGQGSNQPQHF. The CDR3 DNA reads TGCGCCAGCAGCTTGGCCGGGCAGGGAAGCAATCAGCCCCAGCATTTT.

The chain couples TRBV19 to TRBJ2-7; 7 nucleotides line up with TRBD1. CDR3 length: 13 residues. Germline trimming cut 5 bases from V and 4 bases from J; bases unmatched to any gene: 5. CDR1 LNHDA and CDR2 SQIVND come from the germline V gene (reference sequence). CDR3 DNA: TGTGCCAGTAGTCACAGGGGCAGGTACGAGCAGTACTTC. Its translation is CASSHRGRYEQYF.

The J gene is TRBJ1-2, the V gene TRBV6-5; possible D gene TRBD1, 5 bases. The germline V gene has CDR1 MNHEY and CDR2 SVGAGI. The CDR3 is 14 residues long. The V end lost 2 bases, the J end lost 8 bases, and 15 bases lay between the germline ends. The chain's CDR3 is CASSYVGTGGGYTF. In nucleotides, the CDR3 is TGTGCCAGCAGTTACGTCGGGACGGGAGGCGGCTACACCTTC.

The rearrangement links TRBV25-1 to TRBJ2-2; D call uncertain. CDR1 MGHDK and CDR2 SYGVNS come from the germline V gene. This CDR3 contains 17 residues. V lost 3 bases and J 0 bases, leaving 14 bases between the germline ends. CDR3 bases: TGTGCCAGCAGTGACTCCCTGGGCAGACCGAACACCGGGGAGCTGTTTTTT. It encodes CASSDSLGRPNTGELFF. Drawing the rest from reference TRBV25-1 and TRBJ2-2, the complete variable domain is EADIYQTPRYLVIGTGKKITLECSQTMGHDKMYWYQQDPGMELHLIHYSYGVNSTEKGDLSSESTVSRIRTEHFPLTLESARPSHTSQYLCASSDSLGRPNTGELFFGEGSRLTVL.

V gene TRBV19 combines with J gene TRBJ1-2; 10 bases align to TRBD1. J was trimmed by 4 bases and V by 8 bases; bases with no gene match: 7. The CDR3 covers 14 residues. Per germline, CDR1 LNHDA and CDR2 SQIVND (reference sequence). The CDR3 spells CASSDRGHLYGYTF. In DNA form, the CDR3 reads TGTGCCAGTTCAGACAGGGGGCATCTCTATGGCTACACCTTC. Full variable domain (outside the CDR3, taken from reference TRBV19 and TRBJ1-2): DGGITQSPKYLFRKEGQNVTLSCEQNLNHDAMYWYRQDPGQGLRLIYYSQIVNDFQKGDIAEGYSVSREKKESFPLTVTSAQKNPTAFYLCASSDRGHLYGYTFGSGTRLTVV.